The following is a TCR beta chain sequence with its context. As yet, its antigen is unknown. Healthy HIV-negative adults without recent acute infections or vaccinations served as donors. TCRdb keeps only in-frame clones here, not all; method: immunoSEQ multiplex PCR. Of hundreds of thousands of clones listed, about 74% were seen once; the top ten hold over 1.5%. The record originates from a study of shared clonotypes between healthy human individuals. Regarding the study as a whole: It was observed that roughly 5.5% of naive CD4 clonotypes were shared across a handful of donors. Deeper or shallower sequencing was expected to change how clonotypes are shared among donors.

What was sequenced was memory CD4+ T cells sorted from blood. Described subset: CD45RA-negative fraction. The TCR was taken from a woman aged 30 to 39 in good health.

CDR3 DNA sequence: TGCGCCAGCAGCCAAGGGGCCGCTAGCGGAGGACAGGATACGCAGTATTTT. This gives the protein CASSQGAASGGQDTQYF. The chain combines TRBV4-1 with TRBJ2-3, with D maybe TRBD2 (7 bases). CDR3 size: 17 residues. Germline assignment: CDR1 MGHRA and CDR2 YSYEKL. Trimming cost V 1 base and J 6 bases, with 20 bases left between them.